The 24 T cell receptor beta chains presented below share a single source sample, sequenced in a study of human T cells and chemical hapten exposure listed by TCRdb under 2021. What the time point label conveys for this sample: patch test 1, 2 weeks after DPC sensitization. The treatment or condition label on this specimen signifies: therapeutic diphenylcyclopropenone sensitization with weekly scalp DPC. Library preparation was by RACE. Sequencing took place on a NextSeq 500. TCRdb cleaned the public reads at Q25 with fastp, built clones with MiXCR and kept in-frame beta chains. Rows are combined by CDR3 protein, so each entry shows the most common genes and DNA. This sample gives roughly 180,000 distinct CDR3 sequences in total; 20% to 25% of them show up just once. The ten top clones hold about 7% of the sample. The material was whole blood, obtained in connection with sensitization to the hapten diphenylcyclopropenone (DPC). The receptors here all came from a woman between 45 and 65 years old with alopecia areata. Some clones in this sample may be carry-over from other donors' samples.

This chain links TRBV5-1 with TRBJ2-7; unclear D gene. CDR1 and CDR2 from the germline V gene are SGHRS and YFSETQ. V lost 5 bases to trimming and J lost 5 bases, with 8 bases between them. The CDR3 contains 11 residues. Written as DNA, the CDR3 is TGCGCCAGCAGTCCCGGAAACGAGCAGTACTTC. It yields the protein CASSPGNEQYF.

This CDR3 reads CSVGLGGYEQFF. The CDR3 coding sequence is TGCAGCGTGGGGCTGGGTGGGTATGAGCAGTTCTTC. V is TRBV29-1 and J is TRBJ2-1; D perhaps matches TRBD1 (5 bases). V shed 6 bases and J shed 8 bases, with 14 bases lying between them. Per the germline V gene, CDR1 is SQVTM and CDR2 is ANQGSEA. The length of the CDR3 is 12 residues.

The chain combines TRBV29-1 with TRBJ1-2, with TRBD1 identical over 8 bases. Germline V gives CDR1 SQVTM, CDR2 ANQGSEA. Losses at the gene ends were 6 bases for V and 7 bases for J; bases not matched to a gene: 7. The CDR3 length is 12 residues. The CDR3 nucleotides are TGCAGCGTCTTGACAGGGGAGGCTGGCTACACCTTC. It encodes CSVLTGEAGYTF. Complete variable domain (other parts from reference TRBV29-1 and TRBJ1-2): SAVISQKPSRDICQRGTSLTIQCQVDSQVTMMFWYRQQPGQSLTLIATANQGSEATYESGFVIDKFPISRPNLTFSTLTVSNMSPEDSSIYLCSVLTGEAGYTFGSGTRLTVV.

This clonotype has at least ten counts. CDR3 protein: CASSLRGQGRNYGYTF. CDR3 nucleotide sequence: TGTGCCAGCAGTTTAAGGGGCCAGGGCAGGAACTATGGCTACACCTTC. The V gene is TRBV27, the J gene TRBJ1-2; D is possibly TRBD1 (5 bases). Germline values: CDR1 MNHEY, CDR2 SMNVEV (reference sequence). The CDR3 sequence is 16 residues long. V lost 2 bases, J lost 2 bases, and 15 bases lay in between.

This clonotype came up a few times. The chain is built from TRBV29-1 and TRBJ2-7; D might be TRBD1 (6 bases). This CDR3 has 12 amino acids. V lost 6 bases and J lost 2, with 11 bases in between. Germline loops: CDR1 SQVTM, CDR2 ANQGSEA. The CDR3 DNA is TGCAGCGTCCGGACAGCCGCCTACGAGCAGTACTTC. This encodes CSVRTAAYEQYF.

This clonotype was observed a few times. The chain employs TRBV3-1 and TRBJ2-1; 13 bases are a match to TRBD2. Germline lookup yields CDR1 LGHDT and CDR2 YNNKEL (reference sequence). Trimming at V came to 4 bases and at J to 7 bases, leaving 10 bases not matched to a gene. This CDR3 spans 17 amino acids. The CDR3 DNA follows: TGTGCCAGCAGCCGAGGACTAGCGGGGGCGAGAGGAAATGAGCAGTTCTTC. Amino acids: CASSRGLAGARGNEQFF.

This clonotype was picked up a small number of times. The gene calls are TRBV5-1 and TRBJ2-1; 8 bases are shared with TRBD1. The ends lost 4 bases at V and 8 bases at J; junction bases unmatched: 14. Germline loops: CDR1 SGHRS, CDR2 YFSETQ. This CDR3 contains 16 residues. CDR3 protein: CASSLDPQGVGDEQFF. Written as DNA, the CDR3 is TGCGCCAGCAGCCTGGACCCACAGGGGGTGGGAGATGAGCAGTTCTTC.

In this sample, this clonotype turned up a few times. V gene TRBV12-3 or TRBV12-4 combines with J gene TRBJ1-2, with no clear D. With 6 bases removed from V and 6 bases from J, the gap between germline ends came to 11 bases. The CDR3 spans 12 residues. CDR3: CASSPGVHGYTF. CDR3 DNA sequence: TGTGCCAGCAGCCCCGGGGTTCATGGCTACACCTTC.

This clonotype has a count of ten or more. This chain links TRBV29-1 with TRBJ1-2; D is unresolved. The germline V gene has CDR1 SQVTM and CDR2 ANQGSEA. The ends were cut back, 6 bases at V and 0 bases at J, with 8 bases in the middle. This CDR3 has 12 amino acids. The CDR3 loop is CSVLTANYGYTF. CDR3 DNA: TGCAGCGTGTTAACAGCTAACTATGGCTACACCTTC. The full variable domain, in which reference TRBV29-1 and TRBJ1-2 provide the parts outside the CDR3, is SAVISQKPSRDICQRGTSLTIQCQVDSQVTMMFWYRQQPGQSLTLIATANQGSEATYESGFVIDKFPISRPNLTFSTLTVSNMSPEDSSIYLCSVLTANYGYTFGSGTRLTVV.

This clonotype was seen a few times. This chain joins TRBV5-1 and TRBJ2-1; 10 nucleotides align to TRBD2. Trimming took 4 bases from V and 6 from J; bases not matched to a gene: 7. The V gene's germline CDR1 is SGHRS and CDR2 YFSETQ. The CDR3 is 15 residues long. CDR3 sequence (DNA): TGCGCCAGCAGCCCTACTAGCGGGGTGGGCAATGAGCAGTTCTTC. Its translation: CASSPTSGVGNEQFF.

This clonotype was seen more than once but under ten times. In DNA, the CDR3 is TGTGCCAGCAGTCCCCCCAAAGGGGGCACTGAAGCTTTCTTT. Protein sequence: CASSPPKGGTEAFF. The V call is TRBV12-3 or TRBV12-4, the J call TRBJ1-1; a weak D match, TRBD1 (6 bases). V lost 5 bases to trimming and J lost 4 bases, with 14 bases between them. This CDR3 has 14 residues.

CDR3 nucleotides: TGTGCCAGCAGTTTATCAGTGGCAAGTATAGGCGATGAGCAGTTCTTC. Translating gives CASSLSVASIGDEQFF. The chain combines TRBV12-3 or TRBV12-4 with TRBJ2-1; D uncertain. CDR3 length: 16 amino acids. The germline V and J ends were trimmed by 2 bases and 8 bases, with 19 bases remaining between them.

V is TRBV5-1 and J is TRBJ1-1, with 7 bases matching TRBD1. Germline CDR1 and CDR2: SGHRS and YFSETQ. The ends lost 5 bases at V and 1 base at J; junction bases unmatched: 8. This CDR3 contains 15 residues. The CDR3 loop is CASRKTGNANTEAFF. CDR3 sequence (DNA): TGCGCCAGCAGGAAGACAGGGAATGCGAACACTGAAGCTTTCTTT.

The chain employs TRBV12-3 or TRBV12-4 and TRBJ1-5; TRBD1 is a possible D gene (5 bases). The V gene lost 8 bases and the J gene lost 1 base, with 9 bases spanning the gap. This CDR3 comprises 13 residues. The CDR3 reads CASGGSSNQPQHF. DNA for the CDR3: TGTGCCAGCGGGGGGAGCAGCAATCAGCCCCAGCATTTT.

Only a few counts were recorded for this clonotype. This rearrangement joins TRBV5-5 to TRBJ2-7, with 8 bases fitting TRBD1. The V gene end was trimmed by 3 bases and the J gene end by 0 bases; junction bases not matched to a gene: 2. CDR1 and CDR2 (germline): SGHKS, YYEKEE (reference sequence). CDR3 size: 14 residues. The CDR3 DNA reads TGTGCCAGCAGCTCTACAGGGGGCTCCTACGAGCAGTACTTC. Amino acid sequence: CASSSTGGSYEQYF. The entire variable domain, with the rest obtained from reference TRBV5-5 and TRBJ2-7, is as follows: DAGVTQSPTHLIKTRGQQVTLRCSPISGHKSVSWYQQVLGQGPQFIFQYYEKEERGRGNFPDRFSARQFPNYSSELNVNALLLGDSALYLCASSSTGGSYEQYFGPGTRLTVT.

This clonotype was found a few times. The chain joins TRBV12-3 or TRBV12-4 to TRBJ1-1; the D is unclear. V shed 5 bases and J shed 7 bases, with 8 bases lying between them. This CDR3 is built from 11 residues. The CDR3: CASSQDREAFF. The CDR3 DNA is TGTGCCAGCAGTCAAGACCGTGAAGCTTTCTTT.

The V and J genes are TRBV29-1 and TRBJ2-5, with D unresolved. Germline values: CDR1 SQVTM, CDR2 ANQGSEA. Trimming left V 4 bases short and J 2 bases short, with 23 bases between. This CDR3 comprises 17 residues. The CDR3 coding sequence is TGCAGCGTTGTGAAACCTACCGGCCACCCGGCACAAGAGACCCAGTACTTC. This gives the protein CSVVKPTGHPAQETQYF. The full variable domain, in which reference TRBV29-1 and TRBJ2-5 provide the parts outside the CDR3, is SAVISQKPSRDICQRGTSLTIQCQVDSQVTMMFWYRQQPGQSLTLIATANQGSEATYESGFVIDKFPISRPNLTFSTLTVSNMSPEDSSIYLCSVVKPTGHPAQETQYFGPGTRLLVL.

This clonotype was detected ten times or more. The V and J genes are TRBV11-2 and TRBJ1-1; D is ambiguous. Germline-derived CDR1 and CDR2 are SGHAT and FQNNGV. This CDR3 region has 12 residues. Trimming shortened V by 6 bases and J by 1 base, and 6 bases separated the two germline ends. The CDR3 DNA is TGTGCCAGCAGTTCCGGGAACACTGAAGCTTTCTTT. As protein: CASSSGNTEAFF.

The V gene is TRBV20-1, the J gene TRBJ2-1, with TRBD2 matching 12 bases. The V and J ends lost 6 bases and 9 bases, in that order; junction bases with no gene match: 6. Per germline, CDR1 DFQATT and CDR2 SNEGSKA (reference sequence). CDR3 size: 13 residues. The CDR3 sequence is CSASTSGSGEQFF. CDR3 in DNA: TGCAGTGCCTCGACTAGCGGGAGTGGTGAGCAGTTCTTC.

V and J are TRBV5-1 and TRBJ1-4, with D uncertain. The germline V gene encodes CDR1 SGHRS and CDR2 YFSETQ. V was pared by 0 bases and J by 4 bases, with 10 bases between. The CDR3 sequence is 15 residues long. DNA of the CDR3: TGCGCCAGCAGCTTGGTGACACCGGATAATGAAAAACTGTTTTTT. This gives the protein CASSLVTPDNEKLFF.

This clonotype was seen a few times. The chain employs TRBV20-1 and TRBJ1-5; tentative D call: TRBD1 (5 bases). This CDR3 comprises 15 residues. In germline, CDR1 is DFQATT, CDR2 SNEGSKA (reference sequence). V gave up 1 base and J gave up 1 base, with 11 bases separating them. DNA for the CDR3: TGCAGTGCTAGAGTGGGAGCAGGGAGCAATCAGCCCCAGCATTTT. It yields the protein CSARVGAGSNQPQHF.

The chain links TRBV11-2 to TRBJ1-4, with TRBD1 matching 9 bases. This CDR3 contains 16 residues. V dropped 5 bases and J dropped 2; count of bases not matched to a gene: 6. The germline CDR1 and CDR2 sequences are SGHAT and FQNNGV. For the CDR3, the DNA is TGTGCCAGCAGCACGCAACAGGGGGCGACTAATGAAAAACTGTTTTTT. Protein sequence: CASSTQQGATNEKLFF.

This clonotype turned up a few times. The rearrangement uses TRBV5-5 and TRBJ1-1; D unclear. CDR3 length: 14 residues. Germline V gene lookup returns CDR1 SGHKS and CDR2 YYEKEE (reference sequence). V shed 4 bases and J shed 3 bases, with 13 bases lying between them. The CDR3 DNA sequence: TGTGCCAGCAGCCGTAACAATCTGGACACTGAAGCTTTCTTT. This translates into CASSRNNLDTEAFF.

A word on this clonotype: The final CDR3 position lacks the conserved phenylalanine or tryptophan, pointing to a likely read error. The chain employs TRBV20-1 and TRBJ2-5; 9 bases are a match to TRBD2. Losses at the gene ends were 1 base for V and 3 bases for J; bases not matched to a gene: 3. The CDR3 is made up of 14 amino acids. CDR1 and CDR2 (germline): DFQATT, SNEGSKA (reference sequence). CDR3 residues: CSARVAGGEETQYL. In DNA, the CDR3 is TGCAGTGCTAGAGTGGCGGGAGGGGAAGAGACCCAGTACCTC.